The next 18 T cell receptor beta chains were all read from a single sample in a study of blood T cell repertoires in COVID-19. Here immunoSEQ multiplex PCR was the method, and the copy in TCRdb shows in-frame clones only, minus some. The table records over 95,000 clones, about 89% of them present only once. The sequenced sample was peripheral blood. The receptors were gathered from a human donor with acute or convalescent COVID-19. The donor label of this sample is uncertain.

The chain carries TRBV7-9 and TRBJ1-1; 7 bases fit TRBD1. J gave up 4 bases and V 0 bases, and 5 bases lay outside the gene matches. The CDR3 spans 15 residues. The germline V gene has CDR1 SEHNR and CDR2 FQNEAQ (reference sequence). CDR3 sequence (DNA): TGTGCCAGCAGCTTAGCCACAGGGGAGGCCACTGAAGCTTTCTTT. Protein: CASSLATGEATEAFF.

The chain recombines TRBV21-1 with TRBJ2-2; no check of the table's D call, TRBD2, against the DNA was made. TRBV21-1 is termed a pseudogene. The CDR3 extends over 15 amino acids. The CDR3 is CARSGSGRAGGELFF. CDR3 sequence (DNA): TGTGCCAGGTCCGGTAGCGGGAGGGCAGGCGGGGAGCTGTTTTTT.

The chain carries TRBV9 and TRBJ2-1; 7 bases are shared with TRBD2. V shed 0 bases, J shed 3 bases, and the junction held 3 bases outside the gene matches. This CDR3 contains 15 residues. CDR1 and CDR2 from the germline V gene are SGDLS and YYNGEE. The CDR3 DNA follows: TGTGCCAGCAGCGTAGGCGGGGAGGGCTACAATGAGCAGTTCTTC. Its translation: CASSVGGEGYNEQFF.

The chain carries TRBV7-9 and TRBJ2-7, with 11 bases matching TRBD2. The CDR3 is 17 residues long. J gave up 4 bases and V 3 bases, and 11 bases lay outside the gene matches. CDR1 SEHNR and CDR2 FQNEAQ come from the germline V gene (reference sequence). The CDR3 region is CASSFQLAGVGAYEQYF. Here the CDR3 DNA reads TGTGCCAGCAGCTTCCAACTAGCGGGAGTTGGGGCTTACGAGCAGTACTTC.

J is TRBJ2-7 and V is TRBV7-2; 8 bases are shared with TRBD2. The CDR3 has 14 amino acids. CDR1 and CDR2 (germline): SGHTA, FQGNSA. Germline trimming cut 3 bases from V and 2 bases from J; bases unmatched to any gene: 3. The CDR3 DNA reads TGTGCCAGCAGCTTCGGACTAGCCACCTACGAGCAGTACTTC. Amino acids: CASSFGLATYEQYF. Full variable domain (rest looked up from reference TRBV7-2 and TRBJ2-7): GAGVSQSPSNKVTEKGKDVELRCDPISGHTALYWYRQSLGQGLEFLIYFQGNSAPDKSGLPSDRFSAERTGGSVSTLTIQRTQQEDSAVYLCASSFGLATYEQYFGPGTRLTVT.

The chain links TRBV28 to TRBJ1-3; tentatively, D is TRBD1 (5 bases). The CDR3 has 15 amino acids. Between the trimmed V and J ends, which lost 5 bases and 1 base, there was a span of 12 bases. The V gene's germline CDR1 is MDHEN and CDR2 SYDVKM. The CDR3 sequence: CASSDSLQSGNTIYF. CDR3 coding DNA: TGTGCCAGCAGTGACAGCTTACAGTCTGGAAACACCATATATTTT.

This clone was seen repeatedly, ten times or more. The chain couples TRBV7-9 to TRBJ2-5; D possibly corresponds to TRBD1 (6 bases). This CDR3 region has 14 residues. V gave up 6 bases and J gave up 1 base, with 12 bases separating them. Germline V gene sequence: CDR1 SEHNR, CDR2 FQNEAQ (reference sequence). As DNA, the CDR3 is TGTGCCAGCAGGGACAGCTACCCCCAAGAGACCCAGTACTTC. Protein sequence: CASRDSYPQETQYF.

CDR3 loop: CASSLYGPNYGYTF. Written as DNA, the CDR3 is TGCGCCAGCAGCTTGTATGGGCCCAACTATGGCTACACCTTC. V gene TRBV5-1 combines with J gene TRBJ1-2; D is unclear. The germline V gene has CDR1 SGHRS and CDR2 YFSETQ. The germline V and J ends were trimmed by 1 base and 2 bases, with 9 bases remaining between them. The CDR3 has 14 residues.

This rearrangement joins TRBV19 to TRBJ1-3, with 10 bases matching TRBD1. The V gene's germline CDR1 is LNHDA and CDR2 SQIVND (reference sequence). J lost 1 base, V lost 5 bases, and 8 bases had no gene match. The CDR3 consists of 17 residues. CDR3 region: CASSQARTGGSGNTIYF. Here the CDR3 DNA reads TGTGCCAGTAGTCAAGCCAGGACAGGGGGTTCTGGAAACACCATATATTTT. Full variable domain (remainder filled in from reference TRBV19 and TRBJ1-3): DGGITQSPKYLFRKEGQNVTLSCEQNLNHDAMYWYRQDPGQGLRLIYYSQIVNDFQKGDIAEGYSVSREKKESFPLTVTSAQKNPTAFYLCASSQARTGGSGNTIYFGEGSWLTVV.

This sequence joins TRBV6-6 and TRBJ2-7, with D possibly matching TRBD2 (6 bases). CDR1 MNHNY and CDR2 SVGAGI come from the germline V gene (reference sequence). The CDR3 spans 13 residues. Trimming pared 3 bases from V and 6 bases from J, leaving 12 bases between. The CDR3 loop is CASSYGRGSEQYF. The CDR3 bases are TGTGCCAGCAGTTATGGGCGGGGAAGCGAGCAGTACTTC.

The chain combines TRBV6-2 or TRBV6-3 with TRBJ1-1; TRBD1 might be the D (6 bases). Germline-derived CDR1 and CDR2 are MNHEY and SVGEGT. The ends were cut back, 5 bases at V and 2 bases at J, with 18 bases in the middle. The CDR3 extends over 16 amino acids. The CDR3 bases are TGTGCCAGCAGTCGGTACCTGGGGGCTTTCAACACTGAAGCTTTCTTT. It specifies CASSRYLGAFNTEAFF.

The chain employs TRBV21-1 and TRBJ1-4; the D call TRBD1 from the table was never checked on the DNA. TRBV21-1 is a known pseudogene. CDR3 size: 13 residues. CDR3 coding DNA: TGTGCCAGCAAGAGGCCGAGGGGGGAAAAACTGTTTTTT. Translating it yields CASKRPRGEKLFF.

This chain joins TRBV19 and TRBJ1-1; D is undetermined. V lost 7 bases to trimming and J lost 1 base, with 10 bases between them. Germline V CDR1 and CDR2: LNHDA, SQIVND (reference sequence). The CDR3 sequence is 13 residues long. CDR3 sequence reads: CASKRAWNTEAFF. In DNA form, the CDR3 reads TGTGCCAGTAAAAGAGCTTGGAACACTGAAGCTTTCTTT.

V gene TRBV27 combines with J gene TRBJ1-4, with a tentative D call TRBD1 (5 bases). CDR1 and CDR2 (germline): MNHEY, SMNVEV (reference sequence). Trimming took off 6 bases at V and 11 bases at J, with 22 bases between the two ends. This CDR3 region has 15 residues. Here the CDR3 reads CASSLSQGPREKLFF. The CDR3 DNA sequence: TGTGCCAGCAGCCTCAGCCAGGGACCGCGGGAGAAACTGTTTTTT.

A note on this clone: Other DNA sequences in this sample translate to the same CDR3. V is TRBV28 and J is TRBJ1-2, with 10 nucleotides matching TRBD1. The CDR3 is 14 residues long. Germline CDR1 and CDR2: MDHEN and SYDVKM. V shed 4 bases, J shed 5 bases, and the junction held 4 bases outside the gene matches. CDR3 loop: CASSSGTGVYGYTF. CDR3 nucleotides: TGTGCCAGCAGTTCTGGGACAGGGGTATATGGCTACACCTTC.

This chain uses TRBV18 with TRBJ1-4; D gene ambiguous. Germline lookup yields CDR1 KGHSH and CDR2 LQKENI. V was pared by 2 bases and J by 8 bases, with 9 bases between. This CDR3 spans 13 amino acids. As DNA, the CDR3 is TGTGCCAGCTCACCAGGAGGAGGCGAAAAACTGTTTTTT. This sequence encodes CASSPGGGEKLFF.

This clone was detected only a few times. The chain carries TRBV9 and TRBJ1-3; D gene uncertain. V lost 3 bases to trimming and J lost 0 bases, with 10 bases between them. The CDR3 loop spans 15 amino acids. Germline V gives CDR1 SGDLS, CDR2 YYNGEE. The CDR3 region has the DNA TGTGCCAGCAGCGAAGGACTGAACTCTGGAAACACCATATATTTT. Translation gives CASSEGLNSGNTIYF. Complete variable domain (other parts from reference TRBV9 and TRBJ1-3): DSGVTQTPKHLITATGQRVTLRCSPRSGDLSVYWYQQSLDQGLQFLIQYYNGEERAKGNILERFSAQQFPDLHSELNLSSLELGDSALYFCASSEGLNSGNTIYFGEGSWLTVV.

The genes are TRBV7-2 and TRBJ1-4, with D possibly TRBD1 on 6 matching bases. The germline V gene has CDR1 SGHTA and CDR2 FQGNSA. The V and J ends lost 5 bases and 8 bases respectively, with 15 bases between them. The CDR3 has 14 residues. DNA of the CDR3: TGTGCCAGCAGCCCGCGGGGGCTAAGCGAAAAACTGTTTTTT. Residues: CASSPRGLSEKLFF.